This TCR beta chain was recorded in a study of identical twins. Points from the study as a whole: Twin pairs had excess sharing that was weaker in beta out-of-frame sequences.

This clonotype was found a few times. The antigen is not known. Template switching supplied a universal primer site; unique molecular identifiers were carried on the cDNA. TCRdb used MiXCR to reprocess the 5' RACE reads, holding one entry per CDR3 protein. The sample consists of 650,000 to 750,000 distinct CDR3 sequences, 21% of them appearing once. V lost 7 bases and J 4 bases, leaving 13 bases between the germline ends. The CDR3 spans 14 residues. CDR1 is WSHSY, CDR2 SAAADI, per germline. This sample also appeared in a second study, on T cells expressing NK-cell markers. That paper notes: Dominant NKG2C+ clonotypes accounted for about 1.0-8% of CD8+ T cells in more than 5 donors. Also leading the CD3+CD56-NKG2C+ fraction in several donors were these clonotypes.

The J gene is TRBJ2-2, the V gene TRBV10-2; no clear D gene. The sequence derives from a woman aged 18 to 35 in good health. The specimen sequenced was PBMCs. CDR3 in amino acids: CASTGVQSTGELFF. In DNA, the CDR3 is TGCGCCAGCACTGGAGTACAGAGCACCGGGGAGCTGTTTTTT.